These 14 T cell receptor beta chains originate from one sample sequenced in a study of CD8 T cells in Susac syndrome. Reverse transcription used about 0.45 to 1 ug RNA and random hexamers. TCRdb analysed the immunoSEQ multiplex PCR reads with MiXCR anew, one entry per CDR3 protein. The table has around 81,000 distinct CDR3 sequences, nearly 95% seen once. The material sequenced was CD8+ T cells from PBMCs. The origin of the receptors is a human donor with Susac syndrome.

The chain is built from TRBV11-1 and TRBJ2-7, with TRBD2 matching over 13 bases. The CDR3 totals 19 residues. Germline V CDR1 and CDR2: SGHAT, FQDESV (reference sequence). V lost 2 bases and J lost 4; bases outside the gene matches: 14. The chain's CDR3 is CASSLLHPGTSGTLYEQYF. The CDR3 nucleotides are TGTGCCAGCAGCTTACTACACCCGGGGACTAGCGGGACCCTTTACGAGCAGTACTTC.

The genes are TRBV3-1 and TRBJ2-1; 7 bases agree with TRBD1. CDR3 length equals 15 residues. The trim removed 1 base at V and 2 bases at J, leaving 2 bases unmatched. The V gene's germline CDR1 is LGHDT and CDR2 YNNKEL (reference sequence). The CDR3 DNA reads as TGTGCCAGCAGCCAAGTAGGGGGCCCCTACAATGAGCAGTTCTTC. The encoded protein is CASSQVGGPYNEQFF.

The V gene is TRBV5-6, the J gene TRBJ1-5; D is perhaps TRBD1 (5 bases). Germline CDR1 reads SGHDT; CDR2 reads YYEEEE. CDR3 length: 14 amino acids. V was trimmed by 6 bases and J by 6 bases, leaving 16 bases between them. CDR3 region: CASNRRGRGQPQHF. CDR3 coding DNA: TGTGCCAGCAACCGGAGAGGAAGGGGTCAGCCCCAGCATTTT.

This sequence joins TRBV3-1 and TRBJ2-1; maybe TRBD2 (5 bases). This CDR3 region has 13 residues. V shed 5 bases and J shed 8 bases, with 13 bases lying between them. Germline loops: CDR1 LGHDT, CDR2 YNNKEL (reference sequence). The CDR3 DNA follows: TGTGCCAGCAGCGGGAGTAGCCGCGATGAGCAGTTCTTC. The encoded protein is CASSGSSRDEQFF.

V gene TRBV4-1 combines with J gene TRBJ2-2; TRBD1 agrees at 7 bases. Germline V CDR1 and CDR2: MGHRA, YSYEKL. The junction had 14 bases not matched to a gene; V was cut back by 3 bases and J by 4 bases. There are 18 residues in the CDR3. The CDR3 bases are TGCGCCAGCAGCCACTATCCTTTAGGGGGCGATTTCACCGGGGAGCTGTTTTTT. Translating gives CASSHYPLGGDFTGELFF.

The chain combines TRBV27 with TRBJ2-7, with 11 positions matching TRBD2. This CDR3 contains 16 residues. V lost 3 bases to trimming and J lost 3 bases; unmatched junction nucleotides: 7. Germline assignment: CDR1 MNHEY and CDR2 SMNVEV (reference sequence). The CDR3 protein is CASSFVAGGPVYEQYF. The CDR3 bases are TGTGCCAGCAGTTTTGTAGCGGGAGGGCCCGTCTACGAGCAGTACTTC.

This clonotype was detected only once. CDR3 amino acids: CACDTSGGYNEQFF. The DNA for the CDR3 is TGTGCCTGTGATACTAGCGGAGGATACAATGAGCAGTTCTTC. V usage is TRBV30 and J usage is TRBJ2-1, with 8 nucleotides matching TRBD2. This CDR3 has 14 residues. The J segment lost 4 bases and the V segment lost 6 bases, leaving 8 bases of the junction unmatched. Germline V gives CDR1 GTSNPN, CDR2 SVGIG (reference sequence).

This chain links TRBV12-3 or TRBV12-4 with TRBJ2-5; TRBD2 matches at 8 bases. V was clipped by 6 bases and J by 4 bases; unmatched bases: 7. The CDR3 totals 14 residues. The DNA of the CDR3 is TGTGCCAGCAGCCAGACTAGCGAAGGAGAGACCCAGTACTTC. Translation gives CASSQTSEGETQYF.

The chain combines TRBV6-4 with TRBJ2-6; D is uncertain. V lost 3 bases, J lost 0 bases, and 3 bases lay in between. From germline, CDR1 is MRHNA and CDR2 SNTAGT. This CDR3 region has 14 residues. For the CDR3, the DNA is TGTGCCAGCAGTGAGTTCTCTGGGGCCAACGTCCTGACTTTC. Amino acid sequence: CASSEFSGANVLTF.

The genes are TRBV14 and TRBJ1-1, with D hard to call. Germline CDR1 SGHDN, CDR2 FVKESK. Trimming shortened V by 0 bases and J by 3 bases, and 5 bases separated the two germline ends. This CDR3 spans 13 amino acids. CDR3: CASSQDIDTEAFF. DNA for the CDR3: TGTGCCAGCAGCCAAGATATCGACACTGAAGCTTTCTTT.

This sequence joins TRBV6-4 and TRBJ2-6; either TRBD1 or TRBD2 may fit D (5 bases each). Between the trimmed V and J ends, which lost 8 bases and 11 bases, there was a span of 19 bases. CDR3 length: 14 residues. CDR1 and CDR2 from the germline V gene are MRHNA and SNTAGT. The CDR3 DNA reads TGTGCCAGCCCCCACTTCGGGGCCTGCTACGTCCTGACTTTC. This encodes CASPHFGACYVLTF.

This chain joins TRBV30 and TRBJ2-1; 12 bases line up with TRBD2. The length of the CDR3 is 14 residues. Germline CDR1 and CDR2: GTSNPN and SVGIG (reference sequence). V shed 5 bases and J 8 bases; nucleotides not matched to a gene: 7. CDR3 amino acids: CAWWEGLAGDEQFF. The CDR3 nucleotides are TGTGCCTGGTGGGAGGGACTAGCGGGCGATGAGCAGTTCTTC.

This chain uses TRBV7-9 with TRBJ1-2; D uncertain. There are 14 residues in the CDR3. Trimming took 4 bases from V and 2 from J, leaving 11 bases between them. The germline V gene encodes CDR1 SEHNR and CDR2 FQNEAQ (reference sequence). The CDR3 here is CASSSSQRNYGYTF. Written as DNA, the CDR3 is TGTGCCAGCAGCTCTTCACAGCGAAACTATGGCTACACCTTC.

V usage is TRBV9 and J usage is TRBJ2-3; no firm D call. Germline-derived CDR1 and CDR2 are SGDLS and YYNGEE. This CDR3 is built from 14 residues. The V end was cut by 0 bases, the J end by 1 base, with 6 bases between. CDR3 sequence: CASSVAMGTDTQYF. The CDR3 DNA reads TGTGCCAGCAGCGTAGCGATGGGCACAGATACGCAGTATTTT.